This TCR beta chain was recorded in a study of blood T cell repertoires in COVID-19. On the study more broadly: The samples span acute and convalescent COVID-19 from the United States, Italy and Spain. T cells, B-cell-depleted T cells, or PBMCs supplied cDNA or gDNA.

The V gene's germline CDR1 is MDHEN and CDR2 SYDVKM. The V end was cut by 1 base, the J end by 5 bases, with 17 bases between. The CDR3 consists of 16 residues. In the authors' workflow: The authors estimated nucleated cell counts from reference gene primer amplification. This table comes from immunoSEQ multiplex PCR, and its TCRdb copy is limited to in-frame clones, with some not included. D and trimming come from the DNA, and the V and J calls and clone size come from that table. This table has 90,000 to 130,000 clones, roughly 85% appearing once. The genes are TRBV28 and TRBJ2-5, with D unresolved. The source material was peripheral blood. The clonotype originates from a middle-aged man with acute or convalescent COVID-19. The CDR3: CASSLLSEALRETQYF. CDR3 bases: TGTGCCAGCAGTTTATTATCCGAGGCCCTACGGGAGACCCAGTACTTC.